The sequence of this T cell receptor beta chain was determined in a study of shared clonotypes between healthy human individuals. CDR1 is MNHEY and CDR2 is SMNVEV in the germline V gene (reference sequence). The CDR3 covers 15 residues. V was trimmed by 0 bases and J by 4 bases, leaving 7 bases between them. CD45RO-negative CD8 cells positively selected for CCR7 made up the naive population, which excluded terminally differentiated effector memory CD45RA+ cells. Original processing notes: ImmunoSEQ sequences covered only the junction and lacked quality scores; filtering therefore differed. Profiled with immunoSEQ multiplex PCR; TCRdb holds only in-frame clones, not every one. The DNA gave D and trimming, while V, J and clone size come from that table. This sample carries about 2 million clones, roughly 94% of them seen once, and the ten largest clones take 1% to 1.5%.

This receptor was taken from a man between 18 and 35 years old in good health. Sequencing was performed on naive CD8+ T cells sorted from blood. V usage is TRBV27 and J usage is TRBJ1-6, with a possible D match to TRBD1 (5 bases). The CDR3 is CASSLSKGYNSPLHF. The CDR3 DNA reads as TGTGCCAGCAGTTTATCTAAGGGGTATAATTCACCCCTCCACTTT.